A single sample gave rise to the 13 T cell receptor beta chains below, sequenced in a study of blood T cell repertoires in COVID-19. Repertoires were generated with immunoSEQ multiplex PCR, while TCRdb's copy carries only in-frame clones and drops some. The data show 45,000 to 60,000 clones, roughly 85% seen once. Sequencing was carried out using peripheral blood. These receptor sequences come from a human donor in a cohort sampled during active COVID-19.

Here the CDR3 reads CASSPPGGAGRNYGYTF. As DNA, the CDR3 is TGTGCCAGCTCACCTCCCGGGGGTGCGGGCCGGAACTATGGCTACACCTTC. V gene TRBV18 combines with J gene TRBJ1-2; tentative D call: TRBD1 (5 bases). Germline V CDR1 and CDR2: KGHSH, LQKENI. The CDR3 covers 17 residues. V was cut by 3 bases and J by 2 bases, with 19 bases left in between.

The chain is built from TRBV29-1 and TRBJ2-3; TRBD2 might be the D (6 bases). This CDR3 region has 14 residues. V lost 4 bases and J 0 bases, leaving 11 bases between the germline ends. Looked up from germline, CDR1 is SQVTM and CDR2 is ANQGSEA. The CDR3, as DNA: TGCAGCGTTGTAGCCAGCGGGAGCACAGATACGCAGTATTTT. This sequence encodes CSVVASGSTDTQYF.

The chain combines TRBV27 with TRBJ2-2; maybe TRBD2 (6 bases). The CDR3 sequence is 18 residues long. The germline V gene has CDR1 MNHEY and CDR2 SMNVEV (reference sequence). The ends were cut back, 2 bases at V and 1 base at J, with 17 bases in the middle. As DNA, the CDR3 is TGTGCCAGCAGTTTAACTAGCTCCTTAGGGTGGAACACCGGGGAGCTGTTTTTT. Translating gives CASSLTSSLGWNTGELFF.

The chain employs TRBV27 and TRBJ2-7, with D possibly TRBD1 on 6 matching bases. This CDR3 has 14 residues. Germline V gene lookup returns CDR1 MNHEY and CDR2 SMNVEV (reference sequence). Trimming removed 4 bases at V and 3 bases at J, with 13 bases between. The CDR3 DNA reads TGTGCCAGCAGTTCCGTCCCGGGACACTACGAGCAGTACTTC. Amino acid sequence: CASSSVPGHYEQYF.

This clone has a single count. The chain couples TRBV28 to TRBJ1-2; possibly TRBD1 for D (6 bases). Germline assignment: CDR1 MDHEN and CDR2 SYDVKM. CDR3 length equals 14 residues. V was clipped by 5 bases and J by 7 bases, with 17 bases between them. The chain's CDR3 is CASSPSGTHIGYTF. CDR3 DNA: TGTGCCAGCAGTCCATCGGGGACACACATTGGCTACACCTTC.

The V call is TRBV3-1 (or the pseudogene TRBV3-2), the J call TRBJ2-7, with D unclear. This CDR3 has 13 residues. Trimming removed 1 base from V and 4 bases from J, with 8 bases in between. Germline V lookup: CDR1 LGHDT, CDR2 YNNKEL (reference sequence). CDR3 sequence: CASSQGIGYEQYF. DNA for the CDR3: TGTGCCAGCAGCCAAGGAATCGGGTACGAGCAGTACTTC.

The chain joins TRBV3-1 (or the pseudogene TRBV3-2) to TRBJ2-7; the D gene is possibly TRBD1 (5 bases). V was shortened by 5 bases and J by 6 bases, with 20 bases between the two germline ends. From germline, CDR1 is LGHDT and CDR2 YNNKEL (reference sequence). The CDR3 contains 15 residues. CDR3 DNA: TGTGCCAGCAGCTCATCCGAGGTCAGGGTCGGCGAGCAGTACTTC. Translating it yields CASSSSEVRVGEQYF.

The gene calls are TRBV4-1 and TRBJ2-3; 9 nucleotides match TRBD1. The CDR3 consists of 16 residues. The junction had 10 bases not matched to a gene; V was cut back by 3 bases and J by 6 bases. In germline, CDR1 is MGHRA, CDR2 YSYEKL. The CDR3 is CASSQLGQGTGDTQYF. In nucleotides, the CDR3 is TGCGCCAGCAGCCAGCTCGGACAGGGGACCGGTGATACGCAGTATTTT.

The V gene is TRBV7-9, the J gene TRBJ1-5; tentative D call: TRBD1 (6 bases). Germline assignment: CDR1 SEHNR and CDR2 FQNEAQ (reference sequence). Trimming took 3 bases from V and 5 from J, leaving 8 bases between them. This CDR3 spans 13 amino acids. The CDR3 loop is CASSFSGDQPQHF. The CDR3 region has the DNA TGTGCCAGCAGCTTTTCAGGGGATCAGCCCCAGCATTTT.

A few counts support this clone. The rearrangement uses TRBV5-1 and TRBJ1-5, with TRBD1 matching 8 bases. The CDR3 length is 16 residues. Germline values: CDR1 SGHRS, CDR2 YFSETQ. Germline trimming cut 4 bases from V and 3 bases from J; bases unmatched to any gene: 9. CDR3 protein: CASSPSGGGNNQPQHF. The DNA for the CDR3 is TGCGCCAGCAGCCCATCAGGGGGCGGGAACAATCAGCCCCAGCATTTT.

This clone was detected a few times. The J gene is TRBJ1-5, the V gene TRBV21-1. TRBV21-1 is a pseudogene locus. This CDR3 comprises 19 residues. Here the CDR3 DNA reads TGTGCCAGCATCTGGGGACCAGGGAAGGCCATGCGGGACAATCAGCCCCAGCATTTT. Translated: CASIWGPGKAMRDNQPQHF.

This chain joins TRBV7-3 and TRBJ2-1; 7 nucleotides agree with TRBD2. Germline CDR1 is SGHTA and CDR2 is FQGTGA. This CDR3 is 18 amino acids long. The V gene end was trimmed by 0 bases and the J gene end by 6 bases; junction bases not matched to a gene: 14. The CDR3 sequence is CASSLTGVGSGQSNEQFF. CDR3 nucleotide sequence: TGTGCCAGCAGCTTAACGGGGGTAGGTAGCGGGCAGAGCAATGAGCAGTTCTTC. The full variable domain, its missing parts supplied by reference TRBV7-3 and TRBJ2-1, is GAGVSQTPSNKVTEKGKYVELRCDPISGHTALYWYRQSLGQGPEFLIYFQGTGAADDSGLPNDRFFAVRPEGSVSTLKIQRTERGDSAVYLCASSLTGVGSGQSNEQFFGPGTRLTVL.

In DNA, the CDR3 is TGTGCCAGCAAAGAGGGTGCGAACTATGGCTACACCTTC. Translated: CASKEGANYGYTF. The chain couples TRBV28 to TRBJ1-2; D is ambiguous. The V and J ends lost 7 bases and 2 bases respectively, with 11 bases between them. The CDR3 spans 13 residues. Germline V gene sequence: CDR1 MDHEN, CDR2 SYDVKM.